Each of the 6 T cell receptor beta chains below was sequenced from the same sample in a study of CD8+ T cells in alopecia areata (dated by TCRdb to the late 2010s). Preparation of the library involved the immunoSEQ multiplex PCR assay. To provide template for TCR sequencing, every sample had RNA extracted and reverse transcribed into cDNA. In its TCRdb copy, this immuneACCESS table keeps in-frame sequences only and misses some clones. Where compared with another copy, unresolved V genes explain less than half of these, and the others have no known cause. In all, the sample holds 180,000 or so clones, and about 61% of those were seen once. The top ten constitute approximately 16% of the sample. Interpreted using the paper, the treatment or condition label stands for: oral pan-JAK inhibitor, 5-10 mg twice daily. Sequenced here: CD4+ T cells sorted from blood, sampled at roughly week 55, from a patient treated with tofacitinib. These receptors were collected from a human donor with alopecia areata.

The chain combines TRBV29-1 with TRBJ2-7, with TRBD1 as a possible D gene (8 bases). With 4 bases removed from V and 2 bases from J, the gap between germline ends came to 15 bases. Germline values: CDR1 SQVTM, CDR2 ANQGSEA. The length of the CDR3 is 14 residues. The CDR3 nucleotides read TGCAGCGTTGCCGGACAGGGAGGGACCTACGAGCAGTACTTC. This gives the protein CSVAGQGGTYEQYF.

This clone has a handful of counts. The chain couples TRBV29-1 to TRBJ1-1; D not resolved. CDR3 size: 13 residues. The germline gives CDR1 SQVTM, CDR2 ANQGSEA. The V and J ends lost 5 bases and 1 base respectively, with 11 bases between them. The DNA of the CDR3 is TGCAGCGTTCACCGGGTGGGGAACACTGAAGCTTTCTTT. It translates to CSVHRVGNTEAFF. The whole variable domain, filled in from reference TRBV29-1 and TRBJ1-1, reads SAVISQKPSRDICQRGTSLTIQCQVDSQVTMMFWYRQQPGQSLTLIATANQGSEATYESGFVIDKFPISRPNLTFSTLTVSNMSPEDSSIYLCSVHRVGNTEAFFGQGTRLTVV.

V usage is TRBV4-1 and J usage is TRBJ2-5, with a weak D call TRBD2 (6 bases). Germline loops: CDR1 MGHRA, CDR2 YSYEKL. The germline V and J ends were trimmed by 0 bases and 4 bases, with 18 bases remaining between them. This CDR3 has 17 residues. The CDR3 DNA sequence: TGCGCCAGCAGCCAAGATGTGGGGGGTATTGGTGGAGAGACCCAGTACTTC. Protein sequence: CASSQDVGGIGGETQYF.

This rearrangement joins TRBV6-5 to TRBJ2-7; TRBD1 aligns across 7 bases. This CDR3 is built from 13 residues. Germline values: CDR1 MNHEY, CDR2 SVGAGI. Trimming took 6 bases from V and 0 from J; bases not matched to a gene: 2. CDR3: CASRAGGSYEQYF. Here the CDR3 DNA reads TGTGCCAGCAGGGCAGGGGGCTCCTACGAGCAGTACTTC.

The chain uses TRBV29-1 and TRBJ1-1; possible D gene TRBD1, 5 bases. The V end was cut by 0 bases, the J end by 3 bases, with 17 bases between. The CDR3 is made up of 16 amino acids. Germline lookup yields CDR1 SQVTM and CDR2 ANQGSEA. CDR3 in amino acids: CSVEDRVGVSYTEAFF. The CDR3 DNA is TGCAGCGTTGAAGATCGCGTAGGGGTCAGCTACACTGAAGCTTTCTTT.

This sequence joins TRBV2 and TRBJ2-5, with TRBD2 identical over 10 bases. CDR3 length: 17 residues. The V and J ends lost 2 bases and 1 base, in that order; junction bases with no gene match: 7. Germline V gene data show CDR1 as SNHLY and CDR2 as FYNNEI. CDR3: CASSEPSGGTLQETQYF. The DNA of the CDR3 is TGTGCCAGCAGTGAACCTAGCGGGGGAACCCTCCAAGAGACCCAGTACTTC.